Shown below are 20 T cell receptor beta chains from a single sample sequenced in a study of vaccination effects on CD4 cells after COVID-19. Measured with immunoSEQ multiplex PCR; TCRdb has only the in-frame clones, and not every one. The sample holds roughly 56,000 clones, roughly 80% seen once. It was after 10 days of culture that CD4+ T cells were isolated. These TCRs' antigens remain unknown. Here the sequenced sample was CD4+ T cells from PBMCs cultured without peptide, taken before COVID-19 vaccination. The receptors were gathered from a human donor who received a COVID-19 vaccine.

The chain combines TRBV6-5 with TRBJ2-7; D is possibly TRBD2 (6 bases). Germline V CDR1 and CDR2: MNHEY, SVGAGI. V was pared by 0 bases and J by 7 bases, with 13 bases between. The CDR3 runs to 14 residues. Here the CDR3 reads CASSYSRRAGEQYV. CDR3 coding DNA: TGTGCCAGCAGTTACTCCCGCAGGGCGGGAGAGCAGTACGTC.

The chain links TRBV7-2 to TRBJ1-1; 7 bases align to TRBD1. Germline V gene lookup returns CDR1 SGHTA and CDR2 FQGNSA. This CDR3 is built from 14 residues. Trimming removed 2 bases from V and 3 bases from J; junction bases left unmatched: 3. Written as DNA, the CDR3 is TGTGCCAGCAGCTTACAGGGGGGATACACTGAAGCTTTCTTT. Its translation is CASSLQGGYTEAFF.

This clone was seen just once. The V call is TRBV2, the J call TRBJ2-7, with 8 positions matching TRBD2. V shed 7 bases, J shed 2 bases, and the junction held 10 bases outside the gene matches. The CDR3 totals 15 residues. Germline-derived CDR1 and CDR2 are SNHLY and FYNNEI. CDR3 DNA: TGTGCCAGCACCCTGCGGGACGGGGGGGCCTACGAGCAGTACGTC. Translated: CASTLRDGGAYEQYV.

This chain uses TRBV28 with TRBJ1-6; weak D call: TRBD1 (6 bases). CDR3 size: 16 residues. Trimming shortened V by 0 bases and J by 13 bases, and 19 bases separated the two germline ends. The germline V gene encodes CDR1 MDHEN and CDR2 SYDVKM. DNA of the CDR3: TGTGCCAGCAGTTTATGGGGACACTCCAGCCTAGTCCCCCTCCACTTT. Translation: CASSLWGHSSLVPLHF.

The chain has TRBV9 and TRBJ2-1, with TRBD2 identical over 9 bases. The V gene's germline CDR1 is SGDLS and CDR2 YYNGEE. Trimming took 4 bases from V and 6 from J; bases not matched to a gene: 8. The CDR3 extends over 15 amino acids. The CDR3 DNA reads as TGTGCCAGCAGCCGCCCTGGCGGGGGGGCCAATGAGCAGTTCTTC. This translates into CASSRPGGGANEQFF. Variable domain in full (rest from reference TRBV9 and TRBJ2-1): DSGVTQTPKHLITATGQRVTLRCSPRSGDLSVYWYQQSLDQGLQFLIQYYNGEERAKGNILERFSAQQFPDLHSELNLSSLELGDSALYFCASSRPGGGANEQFFGPGTRLTVL.

The chain is built from TRBV6-5 and TRBJ2-1; no clear D. CDR3 length: 13 amino acids. Germline V gives CDR1 MNHEY, CDR2 SVGAGI. V was clipped by 6 bases and J by 4 bases, with 10 bases between them. CDR3 DNA: TGTGCCAGCAGGGTGGACGGTTACAATGAGCAGTTCTTC. Protein product: CASRVDGYNEQFF.

This clone was seen a few times. The chain combines TRBV6-5 with TRBJ1-1, with D possibly being TRBD1 (6 bases). Germline CDR1 reads MNHEY; CDR2 reads SVGAGI. The ends were cut back, 6 bases at V and 2 bases at J, with 10 bases in the middle. This CDR3 is 13 amino acids long. CDR3 sequence reads: CASRLQGNTEAFF. The CDR3 DNA reads TGTGCCAGCAGATTACAGGGAAACACTGAAGCTTTCTTT.

This clone was detected only a few times. The V call is TRBV10-3, the J call TRBJ1-2, with a possible D match to TRBD1 (5 bases). The length of the CDR3 is 14 residues. The V gene's germline CDR1 is ENHRY and CDR2 SYGVKD. Trimming left V 9 bases short and J 4 bases short, with 18 bases between. The CDR3 loop reads CAIEASDGTYGYTF. CDR3 nucleotides: TGTGCCATAGAGGCTTCGGACGGGACCTATGGCTACACCTTC.

The genes are TRBV5-1 and TRBJ2-5, with 11 positions matching TRBD1. The CDR3 length is 15 residues. Trimming at V came to 6 bases and at J to 5 bases, leaving 9 bases not matched to a gene. CDR1 and CDR2 (germline): SGHRS, YFSETQ. Here the CDR3 DNA reads TGCGCCAGCACACGGACAGGGGGCTCCGGGGAGACCCAGTACTTC. Protein sequence: CASTRTGGSGETQYF.

This chain joins TRBV18 and TRBJ1-4; D gene uncertain. The length of the CDR3 is 14 residues. From germline, CDR1 is KGHSH and CDR2 LQKENI. Trimming removed 2 bases at V and 8 bases at J, with 12 bases between. The CDR3 region is CASSPTVRQEKLFF. DNA of the CDR3: TGTGCCAGCTCACCAACAGTCAGGCAAGAAAAACTGTTTTTT.

The J gene is TRBJ2-2, the V gene TRBV4-3, with D possibly being TRBD2 (5 bases). Germline CDR1 is LGHNA and CDR2 is YSLEER. This CDR3 is built from 14 residues. The V end lost 4 bases, the J end lost 7 bases, and 13 bases lay between the germline ends. The CDR3 coding sequence is TGCGCCAGCAGCCCCCAGGTCGGAGGCGGGGAGCTGTTTTTT. It yields the protein CASSPQVGGGELFF.

This rearrangement joins TRBV27 to TRBJ2-7, with 12 bases aligning to TRBD2. The CDR3 length is 18 residues. V shed 4 bases and J 3 bases; nucleotides not matched to a gene: 13. Looked up from germline, CDR1 is MNHEY and CDR2 is SMNVEV (reference sequence). The CDR3 sequence: CASSSLAGGPSRRYEQYV. In nucleotides, the CDR3 is TGTGCCAGCAGTTCCCTAGCGGGGGGGCCGTCTCGCCGCTACGAGCAGTACGTC.

The chain carries TRBV7-2 and TRBJ2-1; D gene unclear. The CDR3 covers 16 residues. V dropped 2 bases and J dropped 6 bases, with 17 bases sitting between them. Germline CDR1 is SGHTA and CDR2 is FQGNSA. The CDR3 region is CASSLYPLGRGNEQFF. The CDR3 DNA reads as TGTGCCAGCAGCTTATACCCCCTAGGCAGAGGCAATGAGCAGTTCTTC.

The CDR3 sequence: CASSLVTGGNYGYTF. The CDR3 DNA reads TGCGCCAGCAGCTTGGTCACAGGGGGGAACTATGGCTACACCTTC. The chain employs TRBV5-1 and TRBJ1-2; TRBD1 matches 8 bases. The CDR3 length is 15 residues. The trim removed 0 bases at V and 2 bases at J, leaving 3 bases unmatched. The V gene's germline CDR1 is SGHRS and CDR2 YFSETQ.

The CDR3 reads CASSPLRGQASNEQFF. The DNA of the CDR3 is TGCGCCAGCAGCCCCCTCCGTGGACAGGCATCCAATGAGCAGTTCTTC. The chain uses TRBV5-1 and TRBJ2-1, with 7 nucleotides matching TRBD1. The CDR3 is made up of 16 amino acids. Germline V lookup: CDR1 SGHRS, CDR2 YFSETQ. V gave up 4 bases and J gave up 6 bases; unmatched junction bases: 13.

This chain links TRBV28 with TRBJ2-3; D uncertain. This CDR3 is 12 amino acids long. V lost 2 bases and J lost 4, with 4 bases in between. Germline loops: CDR1 MDHEN, CDR2 SYDVKM. CDR3 amino acids: CASSLTADTQYF. In nucleotides, the CDR3 is TGTGCCAGCAGTTTAACCGCAGATACGCAGTATTTT.

There are a few counts of this clone. The chain uses TRBV7-3 and TRBJ1-1; D is unclear. The CDR3 totals 15 residues. CDR1 SGHTA and CDR2 FQGTGA come from the germline V gene. V was trimmed by 1 base and J by 0 bases, leaving 9 bases between them. Here the CDR3 reads CASSLSQAMNTEAFF. Written as DNA, the CDR3 is TGTGCCAGCAGCTTAAGTCAAGCTATGAACACTGAAGCTTTCTTT.

This chain links TRBV29-1 with TRBJ2-5, with D perhaps TRBD1 (5 bases). The CDR3 loop spans 12 amino acids. Trimming took 4 bases from V and 5 from J, leaving 11 bases between them. The germline V gene has CDR1 SQVTM and CDR2 ANQGSEA. The chain's CDR3 is CSVVSGSETQYF. Here the CDR3 DNA reads TGCAGCGTTGTTTCAGGGTCGGAGACCCAGTACTTC. Full variable domain (outside the CDR3, taken from reference TRBV29-1 and TRBJ2-5): SAVISQKPSRDICQRGTSLTIQCQVDSQVTMMFWYRQQPGQSLTLIATANQGSEATYESGFVIDKFPISRPNLTFSTLTVSNMSPEDSSIYLCSVVSGSETQYFGPGTRLLVL.

The chain recombines TRBV3-1 (or the pseudogene TRBV3-2) with TRBJ2-1, with a weak D call TRBD2 (5 bases). Trimming stripped 4 bases from V and 6 bases from J, with 16 bases between. The CDR3 sequence is 15 residues long. Germline CDR1 and CDR2: LGHDT and YNNKEL (reference sequence). CDR3: CASSPSTITVNEQFF. As DNA, the CDR3 is TGTGCCAGCAGCCCTAGCACCATCACCGTCAATGAGCAGTTCTTC.

The rearrangement links TRBV5-6 to TRBJ2-7, with D unresolved. Germline CDR1 reads SGHDT; CDR2 reads YYEEEE. This CDR3 has 12 amino acids. V lost 4 bases to trimming and J lost 3 bases, with 8 bases between them. The CDR3 region is CASSLSVYEQYV. CDR3 sequence (DNA): TGTGCCAGCAGCCTCTCAGTCTACGAGCAGTACGTC.